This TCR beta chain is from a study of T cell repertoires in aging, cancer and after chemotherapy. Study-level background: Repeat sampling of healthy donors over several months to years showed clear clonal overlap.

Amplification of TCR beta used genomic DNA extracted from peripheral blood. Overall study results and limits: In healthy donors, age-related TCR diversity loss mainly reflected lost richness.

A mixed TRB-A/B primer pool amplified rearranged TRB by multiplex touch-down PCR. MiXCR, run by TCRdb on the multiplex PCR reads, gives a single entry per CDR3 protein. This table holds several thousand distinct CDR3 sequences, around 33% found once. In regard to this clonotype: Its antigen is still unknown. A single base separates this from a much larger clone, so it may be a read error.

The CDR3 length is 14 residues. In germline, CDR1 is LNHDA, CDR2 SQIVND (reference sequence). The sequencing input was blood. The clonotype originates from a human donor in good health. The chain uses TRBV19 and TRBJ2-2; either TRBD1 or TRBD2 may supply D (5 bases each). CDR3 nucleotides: TGTGTCAGTCAACAGGAGGCGAACACCGGGGAGCTGTTTTTT. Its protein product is CVSQQEANTGELFF.